This T cell receptor beta chain was documented in a study of blood T cell repertoires in COVID-19. Study-wide context: Samples of COVID-19 (acute and convalescent) were obtained from the United States, Italy and Spain. The cDNA or gDNA used as material had been derived from T cells, B-cell-depleted T cells, or PBMCs.

Looked up from germline, CDR1 is SNHLY and CDR2 is FYNNEI. The V end lost 7 bases, the J end lost 5 bases, and 18 bases lay between the germline ends. The length of the CDR3 is 15 residues. Original processing notes: The assay estimated nucleated cells by amplifying reference gene primers. Assay used: immunoSEQ multiplex PCR; TCRdb lists only in-frame clones, some missing. Clone size and V and J calls were adopted from that table, with D and trimming inferred from the DNA. This table holds 220,000 or so clones, approximately 86% found once. Seattle researchers signed up patients amid active infection and tracked them longitudinally.

The TCR originated in a woman aged 50 to 65 with COVID-19, enrolled during active disease. The chain uses TRBV2 and TRBJ1-3; D is possibly TRBD1 (6 bases). Input material: peripheral blood. The CDR3: CASTPNRVARNTIYF. CDR3 in DNA: TGTGCCAGCACCCCAAACAGGGTAGCAAGAAACACCATATATTTT.